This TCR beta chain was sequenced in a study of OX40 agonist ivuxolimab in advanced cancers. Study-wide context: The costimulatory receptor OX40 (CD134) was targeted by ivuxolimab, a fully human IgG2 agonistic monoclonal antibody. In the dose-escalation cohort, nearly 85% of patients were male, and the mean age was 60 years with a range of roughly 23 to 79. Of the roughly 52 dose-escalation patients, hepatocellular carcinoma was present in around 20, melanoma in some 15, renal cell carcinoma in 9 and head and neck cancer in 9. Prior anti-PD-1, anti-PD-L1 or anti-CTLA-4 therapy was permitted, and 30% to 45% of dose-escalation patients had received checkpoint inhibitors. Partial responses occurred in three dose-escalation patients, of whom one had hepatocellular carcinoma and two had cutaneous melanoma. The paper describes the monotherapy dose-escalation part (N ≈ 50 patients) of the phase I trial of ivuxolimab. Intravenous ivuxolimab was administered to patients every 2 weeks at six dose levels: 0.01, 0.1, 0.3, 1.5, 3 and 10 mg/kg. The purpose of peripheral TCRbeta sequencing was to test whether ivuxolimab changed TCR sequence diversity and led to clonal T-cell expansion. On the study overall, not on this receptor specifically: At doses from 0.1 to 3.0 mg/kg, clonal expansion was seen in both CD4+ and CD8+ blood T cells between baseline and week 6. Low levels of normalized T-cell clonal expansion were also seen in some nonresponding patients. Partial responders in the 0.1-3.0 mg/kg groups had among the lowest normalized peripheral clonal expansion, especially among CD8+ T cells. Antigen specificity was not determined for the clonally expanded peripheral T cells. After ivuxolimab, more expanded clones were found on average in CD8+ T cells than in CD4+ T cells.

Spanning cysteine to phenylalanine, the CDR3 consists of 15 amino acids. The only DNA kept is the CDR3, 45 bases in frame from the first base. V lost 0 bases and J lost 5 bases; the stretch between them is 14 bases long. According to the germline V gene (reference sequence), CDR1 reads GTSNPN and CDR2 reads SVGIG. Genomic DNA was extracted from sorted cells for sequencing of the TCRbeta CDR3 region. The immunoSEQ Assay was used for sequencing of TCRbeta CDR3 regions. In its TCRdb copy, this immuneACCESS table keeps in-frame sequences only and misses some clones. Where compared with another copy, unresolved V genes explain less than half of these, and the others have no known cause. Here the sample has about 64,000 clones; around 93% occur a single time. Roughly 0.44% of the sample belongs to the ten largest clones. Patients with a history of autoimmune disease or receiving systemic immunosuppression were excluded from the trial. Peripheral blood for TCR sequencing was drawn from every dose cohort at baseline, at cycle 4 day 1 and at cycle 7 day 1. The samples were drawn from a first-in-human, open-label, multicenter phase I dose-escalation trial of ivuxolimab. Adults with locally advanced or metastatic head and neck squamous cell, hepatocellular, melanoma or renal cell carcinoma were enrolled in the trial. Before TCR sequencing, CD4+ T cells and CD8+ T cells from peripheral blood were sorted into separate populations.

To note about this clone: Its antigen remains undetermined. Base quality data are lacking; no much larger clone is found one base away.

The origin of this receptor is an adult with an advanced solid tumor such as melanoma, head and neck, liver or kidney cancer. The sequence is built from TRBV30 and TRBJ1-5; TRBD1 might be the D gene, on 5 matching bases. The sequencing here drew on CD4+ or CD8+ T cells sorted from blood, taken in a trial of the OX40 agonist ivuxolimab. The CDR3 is CAWSVPGVGDQPQHF. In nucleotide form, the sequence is TGTGCCTGGAGTGTACCCGGGGTGGGGGATCAGCCCCAGCATTTT.